What follows are 20 T cell receptor beta chains derived from one specimen sequenced in a study of neurological immune-mediated disorders. A single record per CDR3 protein comes from TCRdb applying MiXCR to the 5' RACE reads. The data contain about 66,000 distinct CDR3 sequences, roughly 4.3% of them seen just once; the ten biggest clones take up under 7.5%. The sequenced sample was PBMCs. Receptor source: a man aged 25-40 years with multiple sclerosis.

This clonotype was seen repeatedly, ten times or more. This CDR3 is CASSSVGTDYGYTF. CDR3 sequence (DNA): TGTGCCAGCAGCTCTGTCGGGACGGACTATGGCTACACCTTC. V is TRBV5-8 and J is TRBJ1-2; tentatively, D is TRBD1 (5 bases). The CDR3 covers 14 residues. CDR1 SGHTS and CDR2 YDEGEE come from the germline V gene. Trimming stripped 3 bases from V and 3 bases from J, with 12 bases between.

This clonotype was counted ten times or more. This chain connects TRBV10-3 to TRBJ2-7; D is uncertain. V dropped 2 bases and J dropped 7 bases, with 9 bases sitting between them. The length of the CDR3 is 12 residues. CDR1 is ENHRY and CDR2 is SYGVKD in the germline V gene. The CDR3 protein is CAISEEGLEQYF. DNA of the CDR3: TGTGCCATCAGTGAGGAAGGGCTGGAGCAGTACTTC.

V and J are TRBV20-1 and TRBJ1-3; maybe TRBD1 (5 bases). The V gene lost 6 bases and the J gene lost 0 bases, with 12 bases spanning the gap. The germline gives CDR1 DFQATT, CDR2 SNEGSKA (reference sequence). The CDR3 totals 14 residues. CDR3 sequence: CSARGGRSGNTIYF. Here the CDR3 DNA reads TGCAGTGCCCGCGGGGGACGCTCTGGAAACACCATATATTTT.

This clonotype showed up many times. The chain recombines TRBV12-3 or TRBV12-4 with TRBJ1-1; TRBD1 matches at 7 bases. V trimming: 6 bases; J trimming: 4 bases; junction bases outside the gene matches: 5. The CDR3 totals 13 residues. The chain's CDR3 is CASRSSGGTEAFF. The CDR3 DNA reads as TGTGCCAGCAGGTCTTCAGGGGGCACTGAAGCTTTCTTT.

This clonotype was seen at least ten times. This chain uses TRBV5-1 with TRBJ2-5; tentatively, D is TRBD1 or TRBD2 (5 bases each). V was shortened by 4 bases and J by 2 bases, with 12 bases between the two germline ends. Per germline, CDR1 SGHRS and CDR2 YFSETQ. The CDR3 extends over 14 amino acids. The CDR3: CASSPWDGQETQYF. CDR3 nucleotides: TGCGCCAGCAGCCCCTGGGACGGGCAAGAGACCCAGTACTTC.

This clonotype has ten or more counts. The CDR3 is CSALPWLTVNTEAFF. The CDR3, as DNA: TGCAGCGCGTTACCCTGGCTGACAGTGAACACTGAAGCTTTCTTT. This chain links TRBV29-1 with TRBJ1-1; D might be TRBD1 (5 bases). The V gene's germline CDR1 is SQVTM and CDR2 ANQGSEA. The CDR3 sequence is 15 residues long. Trimming cost V 7 bases and J 0 bases, with 18 bases left between them.

A few counts support this clonotype. The V and J genes are TRBV4-1 and TRBJ1-2, with no clear D. The germline V gene has CDR1 MGHRA and CDR2 YSYEKL. This CDR3 contains 15 residues. Trimming removed 5 bases at V and 8 bases at J, with 21 bases between. The CDR3 DNA follows: TGCGCCAGCAGCACCACGCGGGGTCCCAAGCGGGGCTACACCTTC. This translates into CASSTTRGPKRGYTF.

This clonotype has just a few counts. The V gene is TRBV6-6, the J gene TRBJ2-7; 10 bases line up with TRBD1. The CDR3 is 15 residues long. The V gene's germline CDR1 is MNHNY and CDR2 SVGAGI (reference sequence). V dropped 2 bases and J dropped 7; count of bases not matched to a gene: 8. CDR3 amino acids: CASSYRQGAIWEQYF. Here the CDR3 DNA reads TGTGCCAGCAGTTACCGACAGGGGGCTATTTGGGAGCAGTACTTC.

This clonotype was seen at least ten times. The CDR3 coding sequence is TGTGCCAGCACTCTGGACAGGGTCGGCACAGATACGCAGTATTTT. Its protein product is CASTLDRVGTDTQYF. The chain employs TRBV12-3 or TRBV12-4 and TRBJ2-3, with 8 bases identical to TRBD1. The CDR3 covers 15 residues. V dropped 7 bases and J dropped 1; count of bases not matched to a gene: 7.

This clonotype was seen a handful of times. The rearrangement uses TRBV7-9 and TRBJ2-7; TRBD2 agrees at 13 bases. This CDR3 has 20 residues. Germline CDR1 is SEHNR and CDR2 is FQNEAQ (reference sequence). The junction had 11 bases not matched to a gene; V was cut back by 0 bases and J by 0 bases. The CDR3 DNA is TGTGCCAGCAGCTTAGCTTATGGACTAGCGGGGGTCCCCGGCTCCTACGAGCAGTACTTC. Translation: CASSLAYGLAGVPGSYEQYF.

By sample share, this clonotype is medium-sized (0.01 to 0.1%). V is TRBV15 and J is TRBJ2-6, with D unresolved. This CDR3 region has 15 residues. In germline, CDR1 is LNHNV, CDR2 YYDKDF (reference sequence). Trimming shortened V by 4 bases and J by 2 bases, and 9 bases separated the two germline ends. In DNA, the CDR3 is TGTGCCACCAGCACCTGGGTTGCTGGGGCCAACGTCCTGACTTTC. Translating it yields CATSTWVAGANVLTF.

This clonotype was detected a few times. A read error is possible here, since a much larger clone lies one base away. V and J are TRBV10-3 and TRBJ1-5; D is perhaps TRBD1 (5 bases). The CDR3 contains 15 residues. With 3 bases removed from V and 4 bases from J, the gap between germline ends came to 13 bases. The germline V gene has CDR1 ENHRY and CDR2 SYGVKD. The CDR3 nucleotides read TGTGCCATCAGTGAAACCGGGAAGGGGAATCAGCCCCAGCATTTT. The encoded protein is CAISETGKGNQPQHF.

This chain uses TRBV5-6 with TRBJ2-3; 10 bases are a match to TRBD1. The ends lost 2 bases at V and 3 bases at J; junction bases unmatched: 3. CDR1 and CDR2 (germline): SGHDT, YYEEEE. CDR3 length equals 15 residues. This chain's CDR3 is CASSFRDRGTDTQYF. The CDR3, as DNA: TGTGCCAGCAGCTTCAGGGACAGGGGAACAGATACGCAGTATTTT.

This clonotype occurred a few times. The chain links TRBV20-1 to TRBJ2-4, with D tentatively TRBD1 (5 bases). In germline, CDR1 is DFQATT, CDR2 SNEGSKA (reference sequence). V was clipped by 7 bases and J by 0 bases, with 10 bases between them. The CDR3 has 13 amino acids. In DNA, the CDR3 is TGCAGTGAACAGGCCTTAGCCAAAAACATTCAGTACTTC. It specifies CSEQALAKNIQYF.

This clonotype has a handful of counts. Written as DNA, the CDR3 is TGTGCCAGCAGCCCAATGATTGGACAGCCGATTGAAGCTTTCTTT. This gives the protein CASSPMIGQPIEAFF. This rearrangement joins TRBV11-2 to TRBJ1-1; tentatively, D is TRBD1 (6 bases). The germline V gene encodes CDR1 SGHAT and CDR2 FQNNGV. V lost 5 bases, J lost 7 bases, and 20 bases lay in between. The CDR3 has 15 residues.

There are many counts of this clonotype. The genes are TRBV10-3 and TRBJ1-2; D is possibly TRBD1 (5 bases). Germline V gene lookup returns CDR1 ENHRY and CDR2 SYGVKD. The CDR3 runs to 15 residues. V dropped 0 bases and J dropped 5 bases, with 13 bases sitting between them. The CDR3 sequence: CAISESLETEYGYTF. The CDR3 DNA reads TGTGCCATCAGTGAGTCGTTGGAGACAGAGTATGGCTACACCTTC.

This clonotype was seen at least ten times. This chain uses TRBV12-3 or TRBV12-4 with TRBJ1-1, with D hard to call. CDR3 length: 15 residues. V was clipped by 5 bases and J by 0 bases, with 13 bases between them. The CDR3 bases are TGTGCCAGCAGTCTGGACCCCCGATTGAACACTGAAGCTTTCTTT. This codes for CASSLDPRLNTEAFF.

At least ten counts were recorded for this clonotype. This sequence joins TRBV15 and TRBJ2-3; TRBD2 might be the D (5 bases). Germline V lookup: CDR1 LNHNV, CDR2 YYDKDF (reference sequence). V lost 0 bases and J 4 bases, leaving 11 bases between the germline ends. This CDR3 comprises 15 residues. The CDR3 DNA follows: TGTGCCACCAGCAGAGAGAGGGCAGAGGCAGATACGCAGTATTTT. Protein product: CATSRERAEADTQYF.

This clonotype was seen at least ten times. V usage is TRBV2 and J usage is TRBJ1-5; 7 bases are shared with TRBD1. The CDR3 has 13 residues. The V segment lost 6 bases and the J segment 5 bases; nucleotides outside the gene matches: 4. Germline CDR1 SNHLY, CDR2 FYNNEI. In DNA form, the CDR3 reads TGTGCCAGCAGGCAGGGACAGTATCAGCCCCAGCATTTT. Encoded protein: CASRQGQYQPQHF.

This clonotype showed up just a few times. The V and J genes are TRBV11-1 and TRBJ2-6; 10 positions match TRBD1. The germline CDR1 and CDR2 sequences are SGHAT and FQDESV (reference sequence). The ends lost 5 bases at V and 2 bases at J; junction bases unmatched: 6. The CDR3 is 17 residues long. In DNA, the CDR3 is TGTGCCAGCAGCCTTTGGGACAGGGGACCTGGGGCCAACGTCCTGACTTTC. Translation: CASSLWDRGPGANVLTF.